What follows is one T cell receptor (beta chain) and its context. Antigen unknown. This sample was included in a study of shared clonotypes between healthy human individuals. Study results and caveats: Tissues were not sampled, only blood, and their repertoires likely differ.

Generated by immunoSEQ multiplex PCR, the TCRdb table keeps only in-frame clones and is missing some. The sample holds 1 million to 1.2 million clones; about 72% are singletons and the top ten take over 0.8%. This CDR3 spans 15 amino acids. CDR1 is MGHRA, CDR2 YSYEKL, per germline. V was clipped by 4 bases and J by 4 bases; unmatched bases: 9. The TCR comes from a man between 18 and 35 years old in good health. Some clones in this sample may be carry-over from other donors' samples. Sequenced sample: memory CD4+ T cells from PBMCs. The sample's subset: CD45RA-negative fraction. The chain couples TRBV4-1 to TRBJ2-7; 8 bases are shared with TRBD1. This CDR3 reads CASSRLDREGYEQYF. The CDR3 coding sequence is TGCGCCAGCAGCCGCCTGGACAGGGAAGGTTACGAGCAGTACTTC.